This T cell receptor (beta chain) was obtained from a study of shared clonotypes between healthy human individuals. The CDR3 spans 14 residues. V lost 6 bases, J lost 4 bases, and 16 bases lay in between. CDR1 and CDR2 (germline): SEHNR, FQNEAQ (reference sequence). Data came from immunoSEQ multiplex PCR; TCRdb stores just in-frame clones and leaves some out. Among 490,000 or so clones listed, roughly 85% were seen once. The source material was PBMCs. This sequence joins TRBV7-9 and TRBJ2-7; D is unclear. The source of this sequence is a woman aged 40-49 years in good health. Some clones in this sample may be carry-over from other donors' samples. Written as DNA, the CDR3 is TGTGCCAGCAGTTACGGAACGGCTTCGTACGAGCAGTACTTC. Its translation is CASSYGTASYEQYF. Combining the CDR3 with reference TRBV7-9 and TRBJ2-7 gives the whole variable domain DTGVSQNPRHKITKRGQNVTFRCDPISEHNRLYWYRQTLGQGPEFLTYFQNEAQLEKSRLLSDRFSAERPKGSFSTLEIQRTEQGDSAMYLCASSYGTASYEQYFGPGTRLTVT.